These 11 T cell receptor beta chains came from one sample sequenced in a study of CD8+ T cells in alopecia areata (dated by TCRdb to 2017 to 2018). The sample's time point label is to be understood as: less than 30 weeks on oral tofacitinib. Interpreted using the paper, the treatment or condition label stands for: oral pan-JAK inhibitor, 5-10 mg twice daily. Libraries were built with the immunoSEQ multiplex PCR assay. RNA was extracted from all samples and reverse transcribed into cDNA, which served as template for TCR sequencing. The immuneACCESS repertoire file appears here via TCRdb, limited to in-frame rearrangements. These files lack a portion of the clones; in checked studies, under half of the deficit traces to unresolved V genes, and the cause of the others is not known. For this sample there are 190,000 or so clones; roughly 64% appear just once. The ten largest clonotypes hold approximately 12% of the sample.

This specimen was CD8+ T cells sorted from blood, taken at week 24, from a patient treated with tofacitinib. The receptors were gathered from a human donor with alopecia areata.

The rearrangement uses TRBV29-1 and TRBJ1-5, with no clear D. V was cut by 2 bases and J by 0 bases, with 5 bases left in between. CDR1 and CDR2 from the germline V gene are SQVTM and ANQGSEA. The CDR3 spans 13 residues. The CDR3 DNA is TGCAGCGTTGAAACCGATAGCAATCAGCCCCAGCATTTT. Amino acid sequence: CSVETDSNQPQHF.

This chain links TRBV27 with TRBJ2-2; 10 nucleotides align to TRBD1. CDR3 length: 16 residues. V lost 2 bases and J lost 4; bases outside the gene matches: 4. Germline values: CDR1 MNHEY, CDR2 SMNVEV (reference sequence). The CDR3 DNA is TGTGCCAGCAGTTTAGACAGGGGGCTGGGCACCGGGGAGCTGTTTTTT. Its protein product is CASSLDRGLGTGELFF.

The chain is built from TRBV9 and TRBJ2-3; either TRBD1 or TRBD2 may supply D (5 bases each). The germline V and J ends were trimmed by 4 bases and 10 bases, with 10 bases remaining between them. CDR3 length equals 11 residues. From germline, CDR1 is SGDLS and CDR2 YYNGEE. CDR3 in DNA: TGTGCCAGCAGCCCTCCGGGACCGCAGTATTTT. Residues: CASSPPGPQYF.

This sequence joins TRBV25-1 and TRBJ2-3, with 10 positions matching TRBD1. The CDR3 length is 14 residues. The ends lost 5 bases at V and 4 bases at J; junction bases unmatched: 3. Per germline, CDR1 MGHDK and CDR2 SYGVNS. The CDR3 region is CASSRDRGSDTQYF. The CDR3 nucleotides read TGTGCCAGCAGTCGGGACAGGGGTTCAGATACGCAGTATTTT.

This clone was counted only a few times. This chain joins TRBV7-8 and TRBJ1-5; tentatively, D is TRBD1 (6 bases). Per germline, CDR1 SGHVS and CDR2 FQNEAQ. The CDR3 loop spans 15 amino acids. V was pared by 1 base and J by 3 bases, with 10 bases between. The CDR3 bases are TGTGCCAGCAGCTTAGTTACAGGGCTCAATCAGCCCCAGCATTTT. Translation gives CASSLVTGLNQPQHF.

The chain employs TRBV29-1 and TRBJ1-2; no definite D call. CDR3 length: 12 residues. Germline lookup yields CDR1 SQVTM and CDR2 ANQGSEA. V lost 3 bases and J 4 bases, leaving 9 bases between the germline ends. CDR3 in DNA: TGCAGCGTTGAGGCACAGAGCTATGGCTACACCTTC. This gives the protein CSVEAQSYGYTF.

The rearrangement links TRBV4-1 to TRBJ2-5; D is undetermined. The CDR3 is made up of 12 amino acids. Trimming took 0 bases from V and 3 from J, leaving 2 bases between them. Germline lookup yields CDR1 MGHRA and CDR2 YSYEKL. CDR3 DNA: TGCGCCAGCAGCCAAGATGAAGAGACCCAGTACTTC. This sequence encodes CASSQDEETQYF.

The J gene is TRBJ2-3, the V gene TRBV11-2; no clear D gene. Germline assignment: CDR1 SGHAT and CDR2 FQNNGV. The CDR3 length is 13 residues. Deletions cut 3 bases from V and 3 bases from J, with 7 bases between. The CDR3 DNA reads TGTGCCAGCAGCTTGTGGGTTACAGATACGCAGTATTTT. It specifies CASSLWVTDTQYF.

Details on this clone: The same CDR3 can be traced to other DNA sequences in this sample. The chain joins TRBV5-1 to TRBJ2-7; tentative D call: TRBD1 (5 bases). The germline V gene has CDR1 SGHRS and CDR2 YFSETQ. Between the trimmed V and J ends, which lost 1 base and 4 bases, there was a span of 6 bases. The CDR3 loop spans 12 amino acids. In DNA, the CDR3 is TGCGCCAGCAGCTTGAGGGGTTACGAGCAGTACTTC. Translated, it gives CASSLRGYEQYF.

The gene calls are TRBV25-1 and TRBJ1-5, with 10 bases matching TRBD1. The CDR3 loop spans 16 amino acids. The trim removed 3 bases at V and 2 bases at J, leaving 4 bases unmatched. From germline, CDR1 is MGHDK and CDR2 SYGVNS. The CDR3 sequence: CASSDPGQGRNQPQHF. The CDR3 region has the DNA TGTGCCAGCAGTGATCCGGGACAGGGGCGCAATCAGCCCCAGCATTTT.

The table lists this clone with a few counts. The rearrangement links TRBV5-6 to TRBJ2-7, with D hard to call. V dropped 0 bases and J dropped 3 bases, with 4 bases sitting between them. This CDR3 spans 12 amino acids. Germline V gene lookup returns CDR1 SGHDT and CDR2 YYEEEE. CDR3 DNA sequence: TGTGCCAGCAGCTTGGGGTACTACGAGCAGTACTTC. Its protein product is CASSLGYYEQYF.